This T cell receptor beta chain was identified in a study of blood T cell repertoires in COVID-19. The overall study: From the United States, Italy and Spain came samples of acute and convalescent COVID-19. T cells, B-cell-depleted T cells, or PBMCs supplied cDNA or gDNA.

Germline values: CDR1 SNHLY, CDR2 FYNNEI. V shed 5 bases and J 3 bases; nucleotides not matched to a gene: 3. The CDR3 length is 13 residues. In the source study's methods: Reference gene primer amplification gave nucleated cell count estimates. Assay used: immunoSEQ multiplex PCR; TCRdb lists only in-frame clones, some missing. V, J and clone size reflect that table, while D and trimming were determined from the DNA. The data contain about 81,000 clones, approximately 84% of them singletons. Material: peripheral blood. This TCR was sampled from a human donor in a cohort sampled during active COVID-19. This chain connects TRBV2 to TRBJ2-7, with 8 bases matching TRBD1. The CDR3 region has the DNA TGTGCCAGCAGTTACGGACAGGGCTACGAGCAGTACTTC. This encodes CASSYGQGYEQYF.